This passage covers 18 T cell receptor beta chains from one sample sequenced in a study of a mutant IDH1 vaccine in newly diagnosed glioma. These TCRs are of unknown antigen specificity. Noted time point: week 11, during vaccination. A single vaccine dose contained 300 ug of mutant IDH1 20-mer peptide, and topical imiquimod was used with it. TCRdb keeps only in-frame clones here, not all; method: immunoSEQ multiplex PCR. The sample has some 60,000 clones; around 80% are singletons. The sequencing used PBMCs, collected from a glioma patient whose treatment included an IDH1 peptide vaccine. The receptor set was obtained from a young man with glioma.

V and J are TRBV7-2 and TRBJ1-1; D might be TRBD1 (5 bases). Germline assignment: CDR1 SGHTA and CDR2 FQGNSA. The CDR3 totals 14 residues. V was shortened by 4 bases and J by 6 bases, with 15 bases between the two germline ends. As DNA, the CDR3 is TGTGCCAGCAGCTCTCCCCGGCGGGGGGCTGAAGCTTTCTTT. The encoded protein is CASSSPRRGAEAFF.

The chain recombines TRBV28 with TRBJ1-1, with a weak D call TRBD1 (6 bases). Looked up from germline, CDR1 is MDHEN and CDR2 is SYDVKM. V was shortened by 8 bases and J by 2 bases, with 18 bases between the two germline ends. The CDR3 covers 15 residues. The CDR3, as DNA: TGTGCCAGCGCCAAGGGGGGGACCTTAAACACTGAAGCTTTCTTT. It is translated as CASAKGGTLNTEAFF. The full variable domain, completed using reference TRBV28 and TRBJ1-1, is DVKVTQSSRYLVKRTGEKVFLECVQDMDHENMFWYRQDPGLGLRLIYFSYDVKMKEKGDIPEGYSVSREKKERFSLILESASTNQTSMYLCASAKGGTLNTEAFFGQGTRLTVV.

This clone was seen once. The CDR3: CASSWRPTGEKLFF. The CDR3 DNA is TGTGCCAGCAGTTGGAGGCCTACCGGGGAAAAACTGTTTTTT. This sequence joins TRBV6-6 and TRBJ1-4; no clear D gene. CDR1 and CDR2 from the germline V gene are MNHNY and SVGAGI (reference sequence). CDR3 size: 14 residues. The V and J ends lost 4 bases and 8 bases respectively, with 14 bases between them.

The V gene is TRBV2, the J gene TRBJ2-7; 15 nucleotides agree with TRBD2. The CDR3 has 16 residues. The germline gives CDR1 SNHLY, CDR2 FYNNEI. V trimming: 10 bases; J trimming: 6 bases; junction bases outside the gene matches: 13. The CDR3 nucleotides are TGTGCCACCATGGGATCTTGGACTAGCGGGGGGGCCGAGCAGTACTTC. It is translated as CATMGSWTSGGAEQYF.

This clone was picked up a small number of times. The rearrangement links TRBV14 to TRBJ1-2; no clear D gene. CDR3 size: 12 residues. V was clipped by 1 base and J by 0 bases, with 0 bases between them. CDR1 is SGHDN, CDR2 FVKESK, per germline. This CDR3 reads CASSQANYGYTF. The CDR3 nucleotides read TGTGCCAGCAGCCAAGCTAACTATGGCTACACCTTC.

The gene calls are TRBV29-1 and TRBJ2-5, with D possibly TRBD2 on 5 matching bases. CDR1 is SQVTM and CDR2 is ANQGSEA in the germline V gene. CDR3 size: 14 residues. V lost 6 bases, J lost 5 bases, and 19 bases lay in between. CDR3 amino acids: CSVARVGSVETQYF. The CDR3 coding sequence is TGCAGCGTGGCCCGGGTGGGTAGCGTGGAGACCCAGTACTTC.

The sample holds one count of this clone. J is TRBJ1-1 and V is TRBV7-9; D call uncertain. V lost 3 bases and J lost 8, with 13 bases in between. The CDR3 has 13 residues. The germline CDR1 and CDR2 sequences are SEHNR and FQNEAQ (reference sequence). The CDR3 sequence is CASSFLSREEAFF. The CDR3, as DNA: TGTGCCAGCAGCTTTCTATCCCGGGAGGAAGCTTTCTTT.

This chain's CDR3 is CASSIGDINEKLFF. In DNA form, the CDR3 reads TGTGCCAGTAGTATAGGGGACATCAATGAAAAACTGTTTTTT. The chain uses TRBV19 and TRBJ1-4; tentatively, D is TRBD1 (6 bases). Trimming took off 1 base at V and 5 bases at J, with 8 bases between the two ends. Germline CDR1 LNHDA, CDR2 SQIVND (reference sequence). The CDR3 loop spans 14 amino acids. The full variable domain, rest sourced from reference TRBV19 and TRBJ1-4, is DGGITQSPKYLFRKEGQNVTLSCEQNLNHDAMYWYRQDPGQGLRLIYYSQIVNDFQKGDIAEGYSVSREKKESFPLTVTSAQKNPTAFYLCASSIGDINEKLFFGSGTQLSVL.

This chain connects TRBV7-7 to TRBJ2-2; tentative D call: TRBD2 (5 bases). CDR1 and CDR2 from the germline V gene are SSHAT and FNYEAQ (reference sequence). V was shortened by 5 bases and J by 0 bases, with 10 bases between the two germline ends. The CDR3 spans 15 residues. DNA for the CDR3: TGTGCCAGCAGCCCGGACTCCCCGAACACCGGGGAGCTGTTTTTT. It yields the protein CASSPDSPNTGELFF.

The chain uses TRBV19 and TRBJ2-1; perhaps D is TRBD1 or TRBD2 (5 bases each). V was clipped by 4 bases and J by 6 bases, with 13 bases between them. The CDR3 is 14 residues long. Germline CDR1 reads LNHDA; CDR2 reads SQIVND (reference sequence). The CDR3 nucleotides read TGTGCCAGTAGTAACCCGCCAGGGAGCAATGAGCAGTTCTTC. Protein product: CASSNPPGSNEQFF.

This clone was counted only a few times. This sequence joins TRBV9 and TRBJ2-1; 9 bases align to TRBD2. The CDR3 contains 15 residues. The trim removed 4 bases at V and 6 bases at J, leaving 8 bases unmatched. CDR1 is SGDLS and CDR2 is YYNGEE in the germline V gene. The CDR3 DNA follows: TGTGCCAGCAGCCCCAGCGGGAGGCTATCCAATGAGCAGTTCTTC. Encoded protein: CASSPSGRLSNEQFF.

This clone was detected only once. The chain links TRBV7-8 to TRBJ2-5; TRBD1 matches at 8 bases. Germline loops: CDR1 SGHVS, CDR2 FQNEAQ. Trimming at V came to 3 bases and at J to 5 bases, leaving 8 bases not matched to a gene. The CDR3 sequence is 15 residues long. CDR3 nucleotide sequence: TGTGCCAGCAGCTTCAGACAGGGGATCAGGGAGACCCAGTACTTC. Protein: CASSFRQGIRETQYF.

The rearrangement uses TRBV6-5 and TRBJ1-2, with D possibly TRBD1 on 5 matching bases. There are 15 residues in the CDR3. Looked up from germline, CDR1 is MNHEY and CDR2 is SVGAGI. The V end lost 4 bases, the J end lost 8 bases, and 20 bases lay between the germline ends. Here the CDR3 DNA reads TGTGCCAGCAGTTTACGTAAAGGGACCCGACGGGGCTACACCTTC. Amino acid sequence: CASSLRKGTRRGYTF.

This clone showed up just once. This chain joins TRBV7-6 and TRBJ2-2; TRBD1 matches at 7 bases. This CDR3 contains 15 residues. Germline assignment: CDR1 SGHVS and CDR2 FNYEAQ. The trim removed 5 bases at V and 3 bases at J, leaving 6 bases unmatched. This chain's CDR3 is CASSLRQGYTGELFF. The CDR3 DNA reads TGTGCCAGCAGCCTCCGACAGGGCTACACCGGGGAGCTGTTTTTT.

The genes are TRBV14 and TRBJ2-6; 9 nucleotides match TRBD1. CDR1 SGHDN and CDR2 FVKESK come from the germline V gene. J gave up 3 bases and V 6 bases, and 6 bases lay outside the gene matches. The CDR3 sequence is 16 residues long. The CDR3, as DNA: TGTGCCAGCAGGCCAAACAGGGGGCGTGGGGCCAACGTCCTGACTTTC. It codes for CASRPNRGRGANVLTF.

This clone has only one observation. V is TRBV6-4 and J is TRBJ1-2; 7 bases match TRBD1. CDR1 and CDR2 from the germline V gene are MRHNA and SNTAGT. V was clipped by 0 bases and J by 6 bases; unmatched bases: 4. The CDR3 is 14 amino acids. The CDR3 reads CASSDSYTGDGYTF. The DNA for the CDR3 is TGTGCCAGCAGTGACTCGTACACAGGGGATGGCTACACCTTC.

This clone was counted between two and nine times. The chain has TRBV6-1 and TRBJ1-5; 7 nucleotides match TRBD1. Germline CDR1 is MNHNS and CDR2 is SASEGT. The CDR3 has 15 residues. V was pared by 1 base and J by 4 bases, with 4 bases of the junction left unmatched. The DNA for the CDR3 is TGTGCCAGCAGTGAAGGGGACAGCATAAATCAGCCCCAGCATTTT. This translates into CASSEGDSINQPQHF.

This chain connects TRBV7-9 to TRBJ1-4; TRBD1 is a possible D gene (6 bases). Germline V CDR1 and CDR2: SEHNR, FQNEAQ (reference sequence). V was shortened by 5 bases and J by 8 bases, with 18 bases between the two germline ends. This CDR3 has 15 amino acids. The DNA for the CDR3 is TGTGCCAGCAGCCCCACAGGGACTATTGAGGAAAAACTGTTTTTT. This encodes CASSPTGTIEEKLFF.